A single sample gave rise to the 19 T cell receptor beta chains below, sequenced in a study of CD8+CD57+ T cells in acquired aplastic anemia. Genomic DNA constituted the template upon which TCR beta VDJ and CDR3 profiling was performed. TCRdb used MiXCR to reprocess the reads, holding one entry per CDR3 protein. The sample has 100,000 to 150,000 distinct CDR3 sequences, about 40% seen once. Patients picked for sequencing had shown CD8+CD57+ cell expansion detected by flow cytometry. Sequenced sample: sorted CD4+, CD8+, or CD8+CD57+ T cells (not recorded which) from PBMCs. These receptors were obtained from a human donor with aplastic anemia.

In its sample, this clonotype was seen many times. V gene TRBV14 combines with J gene TRBJ1-1; unclear D gene. This CDR3 spans 21 amino acids. Germline values: CDR1 SGHDN, CDR2 FVKESK. V was pared by 0 bases and J by 0 bases, with 26 bases between. CDR3 residues: CASSQDLRYSGNSRVNTEAFF. In nucleotides, the CDR3 is TGTGCCAGCAGCCAAGATCTTAGGTATTCGGGGAACAGTAGGGTGAACACTGAAGCTTTCTTT. Full variable domain (rest looked up from reference TRBV14 and TRBJ1-1): EAGVTQFPSHSVIEKGQTVTLRCDPISGHDNLYWYRRVMGKEIKFLLHFVKESKQDESGMPNNRFLAERTGGTYSTLKVQPAELEDSGVYFCASSQDLRYSGNSRVNTEAFFGQGTRLTVV.

J is TRBJ1-2 and V is TRBV10-3; tentatively, D is TRBD1 (6 bases). Germline CDR1 ENHRY, CDR2 SYGVKD. CDR3 length: 13 residues. Trimming removed 6 bases from V and 0 bases from J, with 8 bases in between. The CDR3 region is CAIRQGSNYGYTF. The DNA for the CDR3 is TGTGCCATCAGGCAGGGGTCTAACTATGGCTACACCTTC.

This clonotype was recorded many times. The chain has TRBV19 and TRBJ2-5; D is tentatively TRBD1 or TRBD2 (6 bases each). The CDR3 runs to 14 residues. Per germline, CDR1 LNHDA and CDR2 SQIVND (reference sequence). Deletions cut 7 bases from V and 5 bases from J, with 17 bases between. DNA of the CDR3: TGTGCCAGTAAGATTCGGGGGCCTGGGGAGACCCAGTACTTC. This gives the protein CASKIRGPGETQYF.

Points on this clonotype: Possible read error: a much larger clone is one base away. This chain connects TRBV20-1 to TRBJ2-5; 9 nucleotides agree with TRBD2. This CDR3 has 15 amino acids. From germline, CDR1 is DFQATT and CDR2 SNEGSKA (reference sequence). The CDR3 loop reads CSAVTGTSSIEAQYF. CDR3 DNA: TGCAGTGCTGTAACCGGGACTAGCTCGATAGAGGCCCAGTACTTC.

The chain links TRBV6-1 to TRBJ2-1, with 12 bases matching TRBD2. The junction had 9 bases not matched to a gene; V was cut back by 11 bases and J by 7 bases. Germline CDR1 reads MNHNS; CDR2 reads SASEGT. The CDR3 is 14 residues long. Written as DNA, the CDR3 is TGTGCCGGCTCTAGCGGGGGGGCCCGAAATGAGCAGTTCTTC. It codes for CAGSSGGARNEQFF.

Ten or more counts support this clonotype. The rearrangement uses TRBV5-1 and TRBJ2-3, with D perhaps TRBD2 (6 bases). V was shortened by 2 bases and J by 0 bases, with 13 bases between the two germline ends. The CDR3 has 16 amino acids. CDR1 is SGHRS, CDR2 YFSETQ, per germline. The CDR3 DNA sequence: TGCGCCAGCAGCTTAGACGGGGGAAGGAGCACAGATACGCAGTATTTT. Encoded protein: CASSLDGGRSTDTQYF.

As concerns this clonotype: As the CDR3 is not closed by the conserved phenylalanine or tryptophan, this likely results from a read error. The DNA is left out, because the CDR3 cannot be placed on it with certainty; the CDR3 is given as TCRdb lists it. CDR3 loop: CASSYGGGQAASY. The rearrangement links TRBV28 to TRBJ1-1; the DNA was not compared with TRBD1, the D call given in the table. The germline V gene encodes CDR1 MDHEN and CDR2 SYDVKM. A total of 13 residues make up the CDR3, ends included.

This clonotype occurred many times. This chain links TRBV19 with TRBJ1-2; D possibly corresponds to TRBD1 (5 bases). The CDR3 consists of 12 residues. Looked up from germline, CDR1 is LNHDA and CDR2 is SQIVND (reference sequence). V lost 3 bases, J lost 4 bases, and 6 bases lay in between. In nucleotides, the CDR3 is TGTGCCAGTAGTATCACAGGCTATGGCTACACCTTC. Residues: CASSITGYGYTF.

In DNA form, the CDR3 reads TGTGCCAGCAGAGATCGGGAGGGTGGTTCCTACAATGAGCAGTTCTTC. It encodes CASRDREGGSYNEQFF. The V and J genes are TRBV11-1 and TRBJ2-1, with TRBD2 matching over 8 bases. The CDR3 length is 16 residues. The V gene end was trimmed by 6 bases and the J gene end by 1 base; junction bases not matched to a gene: 8. CDR1 and CDR2 from the germline V gene are SGHAT and FQDESV (reference sequence).

The chain carries TRBV29-1 and TRBJ2-1; 9 bases fit TRBD2. CDR3 length equals 13 residues. Germline trimming cut 6 bases from V and 8 bases from J; bases unmatched to any gene: 8. Germline-derived CDR1 and CDR2 are SQVTM and ANQGSEA. Here the CDR3 reads CSVGGGAKDEQFF. In DNA, the CDR3 is TGCAGCGTCGGCGGGGGGGCGAAGGATGAGCAGTTCTTC.

This chain joins TRBV3-1 and TRBJ2-3; 9 bases map to TRBD2. V dropped 5 bases and J dropped 2; count of bases not matched to a gene: 5. This CDR3 is 15 amino acids long. Germline-derived CDR1 and CDR2 are LGHDT and YNNKEL (reference sequence). The CDR3 here is CASSRLAASTDTQYF. The CDR3 coding sequence is TGTGCCAGCAGCAGACTAGCGGCTTCCACAGATACGCAGTATTTT.

The chain joins TRBV2 to TRBJ1-2, with 9 bases identical to TRBD1. CDR1 is SNHLY, CDR2 FYNNEI, per germline. The CDR3 totals 13 residues. With V trimmed by 4 bases and J by 6 bases, 3 bases remained unmatched. Here the CDR3 reads CASSAQGANGYTF. DNA of the CDR3: TGTGCCAGCAGTGCACAGGGGGCGAATGGCTACACCTTC.

The CDR3 sequence: CAIRTGGHGYTF. The CDR3 DNA follows: TGTGCCATCAGGACAGGGGGCCATGGCTACACCTTC. The J gene is TRBJ1-2, the V gene TRBV10-3, with 10 bases matching TRBD1. The CDR3 contains 12 residues. Germline CDR1 is ENHRY and CDR2 is SYGVKD. V trimming: 6 bases; J trimming: 6 bases; junction bases outside the gene matches: 1.

Many counts were recorded for this clonotype. The gene calls are TRBV6-1 and TRBJ2-7; D is unclear. Trimming cost V 2 bases and J 3 bases, with 5 bases left between them. This CDR3 has 12 amino acids. CDR1 MNHNS and CDR2 SASEGT come from the germline V gene. As DNA, the CDR3 is TGTGCCAGCAGTGAATTCAACTACGAGCAGTACGTC. This encodes CASSEFNYEQYV.

At least ten counts were recorded for this clonotype. The V call is TRBV10-2, the J call TRBJ2-1; TRBD1 matches at 7 bases. Germline CDR1 is WSHSY and CDR2 is SAAADI. The junction had 7 bases not matched to a gene; V was cut back by 4 bases and J by 4 bases. The CDR3 totals 15 residues. CDR3 residues: CASSASGTAYNEQFF. CDR3 bases: TGCGCCAGCAGTGCCTCCGGGACAGCTTACAATGAGCAGTTCTTC.

This clonotype was recorded at least ten times. V gene TRBV12-3 or TRBV12-4 combines with J gene TRBJ2-2, with D unclear. V was trimmed by 6 bases and J by 7 bases, leaving 15 bases between them. CDR3 size: 14 residues. Here the CDR3 DNA reads TGTGCCAGCAGCCTGGGTGTGGAGAGCGGGGAGCTGTTTTTT. Residues: CASSLGVESGELFF.

Only a few counts were recorded for this clonotype. The chain carries TRBV6-1 and TRBJ2-1; 9 bases align to TRBD1. This CDR3 contains 14 residues. Germline values: CDR1 MNHNS, CDR2 SASEGT. V lost 6 bases and J lost 8; bases outside the gene matches: 8. The CDR3 here is CASSPRDRVDEQFF. The CDR3 nucleotides read TGTGCCAGCAGCCCCCGGGACAGGGTCGATGAGCAGTTCTTC.

The chain recombines TRBV9 with TRBJ1-2; 8 bases fit TRBD1. Germline lookup yields CDR1 SGDLS and CDR2 YYNGEE. J gave up 6 bases and V 3 bases, and 1 base lay outside the gene matches. This CDR3 spans 12 amino acids. This chain's CDR3 is CASSADRDGYTF. The CDR3 coding sequence is TGTGCCAGCAGCGCGGACAGGGATGGCTACACCTTC.

This clonotype was counted a few times. CDR3 sequence: CASSQPKGQGISNTEAFF. Written as DNA, the CDR3 is TGCGCCAGCAGCCAACCAAAAGGACAGGGGATTTCGAACACTGAAGCTTTCTTT. This chain joins TRBV4-1 and TRBJ1-1, with 9 positions matching TRBD1. The CDR3 is 18 amino acids. Germline loops: CDR1 MGHRA, CDR2 YSYEKL. The ends lost 2 bases at V and 1 base at J; junction bases unmatched: 11.